The rows below give T cell receptor beta chains drawn from one sample of a study of vaccination and CD4 T cells after COVID-19. For these TCRs, the target antigens are not known. TCRdb passed the PCR reads through MiXCR, listing each CDR3 protein once. This sample has 11,000 to 15,000 distinct CDR3 sequences, with around two fifths found just once. Sequencing was carried out using CD4+ T cells from blood, cultured in vitro. The receptors come from a human donor who had recovered from COVID-19. Each CDR3 is given with its conserved first and last residue. Fields, in order: D gene, J gene, clone size, V gene, CDR3 DNA, CDR3 protein. D genes are given only for firm matches. The listing skips clone size in some rows; elsewhere it reads once, few, many or a size class.

D: .
J: TRBJ2-1
size: .
V: TRBV11-3
DNA: TGTGCCAGCAGCTTTGGTCGGACCTCCAATGAGCAGTTCTTC
CDR3: CASSFGRTSNEQFF

D: .
J: TRBJ1-1
size: .
V: TRBV10-2
DNA: TGCGCCAGCGCCCTGCCCCCCATAAACACTGAAGCTTTCTTT
CDR3: CASALPPINTEAFF

D: .
J: TRBJ1-1
size: .
V: TRBV20-1
DNA: TGCAGTGCTTTAGATGAGGGGAACACTGAAGCTTTCTTT
CDR3: CSALDEGNTEAFF

D: .
J: TRBJ1-2
size: .
V: TRBV12-5
DNA: TGTGCTAGTGGTTTGGCCCAGGGCTATGGCTACACCTTC
CDR3: CASGLAQGYGYTF

D: .
J: TRBJ2-3
size: .
V: TRBV4-3
DNA: TGCGCCAGCAGCCAAGATAAGTCGGGGACGCAGTATTTT
CDR3: CASSQDKSGTQYF

D: TRBD2
J: TRBJ2-5
size: .
V: TRBV7-2
DNA: TGTGCCAGCAGCTACTTTAGACTAGCGGGGGGCACCTTTCAAGAGACCCAGTACTTC
CDR3: CASSYFRLAGGTFQETQYF

D: .
J: TRBJ1-5
size: .
V: TRBV6-5
DNA: TGTGCCAGCAGTTACGGCAGGGCCAATCAGCCCCAGCATTTT
CDR3: CASSYGRANQPQHF

D: .
J: TRBJ2-7
size: .
V: TRBV6-1
DNA: TGTGCCAGCGGGTCAACCTCCTACGAGCAGTACTTC
CDR3: CASGSTSYEQYF

D: TRBD1
J: TRBJ1-2
size: .
V: TRBV7-9
DNA: TGTGCCAGCAGCTTTCAGACAGGGACTAACTATGGCTACACCTTC
CDR3: CASSFQTGTNYGYTF

D: .
J: TRBJ1-2
size: .
V: TRBV25-1
DNA: TGTGCCAGCAGCCGGCTAAACTATGGCTACACCTTC
CDR3: CASSRLNYGYTF

D: .
J: TRBJ1-1
size: few
V: TRBV11-3
DNA: TGTGCCAGCAGTACTCAGGGGCTTGAAGCTTTCTTT
CDR3: CASSTQGLEAFF

D: TRBD1
J: TRBJ1-2
size: .
V: TRBV30
DNA: TGTGCCTTTGACCGGGACAGGGATGGCTACACCTTC
CDR3: CAFDRDRDGYTF

D: TRBD1
J: TRBJ1-5
size: few
V: TRBV20-1
DNA: TGCAGTGCTGGCGGGACAGGGCTGGGCAATCAGCCCCAGCATTTT
CDR3: CSAGGTGLGNQPQHF

D: TRBD1
J: TRBJ1-2
size: once
V: TRBV3-1
DNA: TGTGCCAGCAGCCGACAGGGGGACTACTATGGCTACACCTTC
CDR3: CASSRQGDYYGYTF

D: TRBD1
J: TRBJ2-1
size: .
V: TRBV3-1
DNA: TGTGCCAGCAGCCAATGGGACAGGGTGGGAGAGCAGTTCTTC
CDR3: CASSQWDRVGEQFF

D: .
J: TRBJ2-7
size: .
V: TRBV10-1
DNA: TGCGCCAGCAGTGGGAACAGGGCCTACGAGCAGTACTTC
CDR3: CASSGNRAYEQYF

D: .
J: TRBJ2-2
size: few
V: TRBV6-2/TRBV6-3
DNA: TGTGCCAGCAGACCCCCGGGACCGAACACCGGGGAGCTGTTTTTT
CDR3: CASRPPGPNTGELFF

D: .
J: TRBJ2-1
size: few
V: TRBV10-3
DNA: TGTGCCATCGCCACCGGGGGCGTCGGCTACAATGAGCAGTTCTTC
CDR3: CAIATGGVGYNEQFF

D: .
J: TRBJ1-5
size: few
V: TRBV20-1
DNA: TGCAGTGCTAGAAAGACAGTCTATAGCAATCAGCCCCAGCATTTT
CDR3: CSARKTVYSNQPQHF

D: .
J: TRBJ2-5
size: .
V: TRBV29-1
DNA: TGCAGCGTTGCTGGCAGGGCATGGGAGACCCAGTACTTC
CDR3: CSVAGRAWETQYF

D: .
J: TRBJ1-1
size: few
V: TRBV7-6
DNA: TGTGCCAGCACCCGGGAAGGGACGGTTAACACTGAAGCTTTCTTT
CDR3: CASTREGTVNTEAFF

D: .
J: TRBJ2-7
size: .
V: TRBV6-1
DNA: TGTGCCAGCAGTGAAAGGGTCAGGGTCTACGAGCAGTACTTC
CDR3: CASSERVRVYEQYF

D: TRBD1
J: TRBJ2-7
size: .
V: TRBV15
DNA: TGTGCCACCAGCACGCAGGGACAGGACGCCTTTTCCTACGAGCAGTACTTC
CDR3: CATSTQGQDAFSYEQYF